This TCR beta chain is drawn from a study of T cell changes during pregnancy in multiple sclerosis. This clone was counted only a few times. Germline assignment: CDR1 MNHEY and CDR2 SMNVEV (reference sequence). Trimming took off 5 bases at V and 6 bases at J, with 31 bases between the two ends. This CDR3 comprises 19 residues. Here immunoSEQ multiplex PCR was the method, and the copy in TCRdb shows in-frame clones only, minus some. The sample has around 55,000 clones, 90% to 95% seen once. The chain links TRBV27 to TRBJ1-2, with TRBD1 as a possible D gene (6 bases). This clonotype originated in a female donor with multiple sclerosis, enrolled in a pregnancy study. The sample here was CD8+ T cells from peripheral blood mononuclear cells, taken in the third trimester of pregnancy. This chain's CDR3 is CASSPIPSDSFYVRDGYTF. The DNA of the CDR3 is TGTGCCAGCAGTCCTATACCTTCGGACAGTTTCTACGTGCGGGATGGCTACACCTTC.